A single sample is the source of the 24 T cell receptor beta chains below, sequenced in a study of blood T cell repertoires in COVID-19 (TCRdb year 2020). Library method: the immunoSEQ multiplex PCR assay. TCRdb re-hosts the immuneACCESS table, in-frame sequences only. Its copies lack some clones; in the studies checked, an unresolved V gene accounts for under half of them, and the cause for the rest is not known. The sample data list around 320,000 clones, and 65% to 90% of these were observed just once. The ten largest make up around 7.8% of the sample. Sequencing was performed on peripheral blood. The receptors shown here come from a human donor in a cohort sampled during active COVID-19.

The gene calls are TRBV7-6 and TRBJ1-3; 8 bases fit TRBD1. Germline loops: CDR1 SGHVS, CDR2 FNYEAQ. With 5 bases clipped from V and 1 base from J, the junction kept 4 bases outside the gene matches. The length of the CDR3 is 15 residues. The CDR3 DNA sequence: TGTGCCAGCAGCCTGACAGGGGATTCTGGAAACACCATATATTTT. Protein: CASSLTGDSGNTIYF. Using reference TRBV7-6 and TRBJ1-3 for the parts outside the CDR3, the full variable domain is GAGVSQSPRYKVTKRGQDVALRCDPISGHVSLYWYRQALGQGPEFLTYFNYEAQQDKSGLPNDRFSAERPEGSISTLTIQRTEQRDSAMYRCASSLTGDSGNTIYFGEGSWLTVV.

The CDR3 bases are TGTGCCACCAGTGACTCAGGGTATGGCTACACCTTC. Amino acid sequence: CATSDSGYGYTF. This chain connects TRBV24-1 to TRBJ1-2; a weak D match, TRBD1 (5 bases). The CDR3 spans 12 residues. Trimming pared 4 bases from V and 5 bases from J, leaving 7 bases between. CDR1 is KGHDR and CDR2 is SFDVKD in the germline V gene.

Turning to this clone: The same CDR3 can be traced to other DNA sequences in this sample. V gene TRBV3-1 (or the pseudogene TRBV3-2) combines with J gene TRBJ2-7, with D possibly being TRBD1 (6 bases). V was shortened by 3 bases and J by 3 bases, with 6 bases between the two germline ends. The CDR3 has 12 residues. Germline assignment: CDR1 LGHDT and CDR2 YNNKEL (reference sequence). CDR3 DNA sequence: TGTGCCAGCAGCCAGACAGGCTACGAGCAGTACTTC. Its translation is CASSQTGYEQYF.

In its sample, this clone was seen a few times. V and J are TRBV14 and TRBJ1-1; D is unclear. The CDR3 totals 11 residues. Trimming cost V 3 bases and J 7 bases, with 6 bases left between them. The germline V gene has CDR1 SGHDN and CDR2 FVKESK. CDR3 sequence: CASSQAHEAFF. CDR3 coding DNA: TGTGCCAGCAGCCAGGCCCATGAAGCTTTCTTT.

The chain uses TRBV5-1 and TRBJ1-2; possibly TRBD1 for D (5 bases). Germline CDR1 reads SGHRS; CDR2 reads YFSETQ. With 4 bases removed from V and 7 bases from J, the gap between germline ends came to 11 bases. This CDR3 is 12 amino acids long. The CDR3 sequence is CASSDSSSGYTF. In nucleotides, the CDR3 is TGCGCCAGCAGCGACAGTAGCAGTGGCTACACCTTC. The whole variable domain, filled in from reference TRBV5-1 and TRBJ1-2, reads KAGVTQTPRYLIKTRGQQVTLSCSPISGHRSVSWYQQTPGQGLQFLFEYFSETQRNKGNFPGRFSGRQFSNSRSEMNVSTLELGDSALYLCASSDSSSGYTFGSGTRLTVV.

The rearrangement joins TRBV13 to TRBJ2-3; TRBD2 aligns across 10 bases. The germline CDR1 and CDR2 sequences are PRHDT and FYEKMQ (reference sequence). V shed 5 bases, J shed 6 bases, and the junction held 8 bases outside the gene matches. This CDR3 has 15 residues. In DNA form, the CDR3 reads TGTGCCAGCAGCGAACCCGGGACTAGCGACGATACGCAGTATTTT. This sequence encodes CASSEPGTSDDTQYF. The complete variable domain, with remaining parts taken from reference TRBV13 and TRBJ2-3, reads AAGVIQSPRHLIKEKRETATLKCYPIPRHDTVYWYQQGPGQDPQFLISFYEKMQSDKGSIPDRFSAQQFSDYHSELNMSSLELGDSALYFCASSEPGTSDDTQYFGPGTRLTVL.

This chain connects TRBV7-9 to TRBJ1-2; 8 nucleotides line up with TRBD1. The CDR3 length is 12 residues. V shed 5 bases and J 8 bases; nucleotides not matched to a gene: 4. In germline, CDR1 is SEHNR, CDR2 FQNEAQ (reference sequence). This CDR3 reads CASSPQGAGYTF. The CDR3 region has the DNA TGTGCCAGCAGCCCCCAGGGGGCCGGCTACACCTTC.

Comments on this clone: This same CDR3 is encoded by further DNA sequences in the sample. This CDR3 reads CASSLRGVSTDTQYF. CDR3 DNA sequence: TGTGCCAGCAGCTTACGGGGGGTTAGCACAGATACGCAGTATTTT. The V call is TRBV7-3, the J call TRBJ2-3; 7 bases agree with TRBD2. Germline CDR1 and CDR2: SGHTA and FQGTGA. This CDR3 is 15 amino acids long. The junction had 2 bases not matched to a gene; V was cut back by 2 bases and J by 0 bases.

This clone showed up just once. The gene calls are TRBV18 and TRBJ1-1; unclear D gene. Germline V gene lookup returns CDR1 KGHSH and CDR2 LQKENI. V gave up 4 bases and J gave up 0 bases, with 6 bases separating them. CDR3 length: 13 amino acids. The CDR3 protein is CASSREVNTEAFF. The CDR3 bases are TGTGCCAGCTCACGAGAGGTGAACACTGAAGCTTTCTTT.

The chain uses TRBV28 and TRBJ2-2; weak D call: TRBD1 (7 bases). V was shortened by 7 bases and J by 2 bases, with 14 bases between the two germline ends. Germline values: CDR1 MDHEN, CDR2 SYDVKM. The CDR3 is 15 amino acids. The CDR3 sequence: CASTFRGVNTGELFF. The CDR3 DNA reads TGTGCCAGCACATTCAGGGGGGTTAACACCGGGGAGCTGTTTTTT.

Regarding this clone: The sample contains more than one DNA sequence encoding this CDR3. The chain is built from TRBV6-5 and TRBJ2-1, with 10 bases identical to TRBD2. The J segment lost 5 bases and the V segment lost 0 bases, leaving 1 base of the junction unmatched. Germline CDR1 is MNHEY and CDR2 is SVGAGI. The CDR3 totals 15 residues. CDR3 amino acids: CASSYSTSGHNEQFF. CDR3 DNA sequence: TGTGCCAGCAGTTACTCGACTAGCGGGCACAATGAGCAGTTCTTC.

V is TRBV7-9 and J is TRBJ2-2, with TRBD2 matching over 8 bases. The CDR3 is made up of 16 amino acids. V was pared by 4 bases and J by 2 bases, with 6 bases of the junction left unmatched. Germline CDR1 SEHNR, CDR2 FQNEAQ (reference sequence). The CDR3 sequence: CASSSRGGLNTGELFF. CDR3 bases: TGTGCCAGCAGCTCCCGGGGGGGCCTTAACACCGGGGAGCTGTTTTTT. The whole variable domain, filled in from reference TRBV7-9 and TRBJ2-2, reads DTGVSQNPRHKITKRGQNVTFRCDPISEHNRLYWYRQTLGQGPEFLTYFQNEAQLEKSRLLSDRFSAERPKGSFSTLEIQRTEQGDSAMYLCASSSRGGLNTGELFFGEGSRLTVL.

This clone came up a few times. The rearrangement joins TRBV30 to TRBJ2-7; possibly TRBD1 for D (6 bases). The CDR3 covers 14 residues. V lost 5 bases to trimming and J lost 0 bases, with 14 bases between them. Germline V gene data show CDR1 as GTSNPN and CDR2 as SVGIG (reference sequence). In DNA, the CDR3 is TGTGCCTGGGCCCGGGACACTTACTCCTACGAGCAGTACTTC. It translates to CAWARDTYSYEQYF.

The V gene is TRBV2, the J gene TRBJ1-2; 8 bases are shared with TRBD1. Germline-derived CDR1 and CDR2 are SNHLY and FYNNEI. The CDR3 loop spans 15 amino acids. V trimming: 5 bases; J trimming: 4 bases; junction bases outside the gene matches: 9. The CDR3 region has the DNA TGTGCCAGCAGTCCCACAGGGGGAAGCGGCTATGGCTACACCTTC. Translation gives CASSPTGGSGYGYTF.

This clone occurred many times. The genes are TRBV3-1 (or the pseudogene TRBV3-2) and TRBJ1-6, with D unclear. In germline, CDR1 is LGHDT, CDR2 YNNKEL (reference sequence). The CDR3 covers 15 residues. Trimming cost V 3 bases and J 6 bases, with 12 bases left between them. The DNA for the CDR3 is TGTGCCAGCAGCCAGAGAGAACAGCTTAATTCACCCCTCCACTTT. This gives the protein CASSQREQLNSPLHF.

This chain connects TRBV19 to TRBJ2-3, with 10 nucleotides matching TRBD2. CDR3 length equals 16 residues. Germline V gene sequence: CDR1 LNHDA, CDR2 SQIVND (reference sequence). V trimming: 1 base; J trimming: 6 bases; junction bases outside the gene matches: 7. The CDR3 coding sequence is TGTGCCAGTAGTATAGGTGGACTAGCGGCCCTTGATACGCAGTATTTT. Its protein product is CASSIGGLAALDTQYF.

On this clone: The same CDR3 arises from other DNA sequences in this sample as well. The gene calls are TRBV7-3 and TRBJ2-3, with TRBD2 identical over 7 bases. The CDR3 has 14 amino acids. Losses at the gene ends were 2 bases for V and 1 base for J; bases not matched to a gene: 0. Germline CDR1 and CDR2: SGHTA and FQGTGA. The CDR3 DNA reads TGTGCCAGCAGCTTAGCGGGGGGCACAGATACGCAGTATTTT. Encoded protein: CASSLAGGTDTQYF.

The chain couples TRBV10-3 to TRBJ2-4; 14 nucleotides line up with TRBD2. The V gene's germline CDR1 is ENHRY and CDR2 SYGVKD. The CDR3 extends over 19 amino acids. V shed 0 bases, J shed 2 bases, and the junction held 6 bases outside the gene matches. CDR3 sequence reads: CAISESVTSGGASKNIQYF. The CDR3 bases are TGTGCCATCAGTGAGTCTGTGACTAGCGGGGGGGCGTCCAAAAACATTCAGTACTTC.

This chain connects TRBV15 to TRBJ2-5, with D possibly TRBD2 on 7 matching bases. This CDR3 spans 14 amino acids. Germline loops: CDR1 LNHNV, CDR2 YYDKDF (reference sequence). The V and J ends lost 11 bases and 5 bases respectively, with 21 bases between them. CDR3 residues: CAAGATGSAETQYF. CDR3 nucleotide sequence: TGTGCCGCGGGGGCGACCGGCTCCGCGGAGACCCAGTACTTC. Full variable domain (rest looked up from reference TRBV15 and TRBJ2-5): DAMVIQNPRYQVTQFGKPVTLSCSQTLNHNVMYWYQQKSSQAPKLLFHYYDKDFNNEADTPDNFQSRRPNTSFCFLDIRSPGLGDTAMYLCAAGATGSAETQYFGPGTRLLVL.

The J gene is TRBJ1-6, the V gene TRBV5-5, with TRBD1 matching over 8 bases. From germline, CDR1 is SGHKS and CDR2 YYEKEE (reference sequence). After removal of 3 bases from V and 7 bases from J, the junction contained 6 bases not matched to a gene. This CDR3 has 15 amino acids. Here the CDR3 DNA reads TGTGCCAGCAGCTCCCGACAGGGGAAAAATTCACCCCTCCACTTT. Its translation: CASSSRQGKNSPLHF.

The chain carries TRBV4-2 and TRBJ1-2; possibly TRBD1 for D (5 bases). CDR3 length: 15 amino acids. The germline gives CDR1 LGHNA, CDR2 YNFKEQ. Between the trimmed V and J ends, which lost 4 bases and 2 bases, there was a span of 14 bases. CDR3 residues: CASSPSETENYGYTF. The CDR3 nucleotides read TGTGCCAGCAGCCCATCCGAGACAGAAAACTATGGCTACACCTTC.

This clone was seen only once. The chain uses TRBV6-5 and TRBJ2-7; 7 nucleotides match TRBD1. The CDR3 spans 13 residues. V was clipped by 6 bases and J by 6 bases; unmatched bases: 8. Germline CDR1 MNHEY, CDR2 SVGAGI. CDR3 in amino acids: CASRTDRVGEQYF. CDR3 sequence (DNA): TGTGCCAGCAGAACTGACAGGGTTGGCGAGCAGTACTTC.

This clone was seen a few times. The V and J genes are TRBV30 and TRBJ1-5; D is ambiguous. Germline lookup yields CDR1 GTSNPN and CDR2 SVGIG (reference sequence). The CDR3 loop spans 16 amino acids. Trimming pared 1 base from V and 4 bases from J, leaving 17 bases between. The CDR3 spells CAWSAAAGMGNQPQHF. The CDR3 nucleotides read TGTGCCTGGAGTGCGGCTGCGGGGATGGGGAATCAGCCCCAGCATTTT.

The chain joins TRBV6-1 to TRBJ1-1, with D perhaps TRBD1 (6 bases). V was pared by 2 bases and J by 5 bases, with 12 bases between. The germline CDR1 and CDR2 sequences are MNHNS and SASEGT. The CDR3 spans 14 residues. In DNA, the CDR3 is TGTGCCAGCAGTGAACGGACAGAAGGGACTGAAGCTTTCTTT. Encoded protein: CASSERTEGTEAFF.